Listed here are 22 T cell receptor beta chains from one sample, sequenced in a study of CD8 T cells in Susac syndrome. RNA totalling roughly 0.5 to 1 ug underwent reverse transcription with random hexamers. One entry per CDR3 protein results from TCRdb running MiXCR on the immunoSEQ multiplex PCR reads. The data hold over 150,000 distinct CDR3 sequences, with roughly 94% observed a single time. The sample consisted of CD4+ T cells from PBMCs. Every receptor here comes from a human donor with Susac syndrome.

The V call is TRBV9, the J call TRBJ2-3; 12 nucleotides align to TRBD2. Germline V gene lookup returns CDR1 SGDLS and CDR2 YYNGEE. CDR3 length equals 16 residues. V shed 4 bases, J shed 4 bases, and the junction held 7 bases outside the gene matches. CDR3 region: CASSTRLAGVADTQYF. The CDR3 DNA sequence: TGTGCCAGCAGCACCCGACTAGCGGGGGTGGCAGATACGCAGTATTTT.

The chain recombines TRBV2 with TRBJ2-2; D uncertain. CDR3 size: 13 residues. Between the trimmed V and J ends, which lost 6 bases and 4 bases, there was a span of 9 bases. Germline V gene lookup returns CDR1 SNHLY and CDR2 FYNNEI. CDR3 coding DNA: TGTGCCAGCAGGAGTGAGGCCACCGGGGAGCTGTTTTTT. Its protein product is CASRSEATGELFF.

The chain combines TRBV6-2 or TRBV6-3 with TRBJ2-1; 7 nucleotides align to TRBD2. Trimming removed 6 bases from V and 6 bases from J; junction bases left unmatched: 5. The CDR3 sequence is 13 residues long. Germline V gene lookup returns CDR1 MNHEY and CDR2 SVGEGT. CDR3 loop: CASRDSSGNEQFF. The DNA for the CDR3 is TGTGCCAGCAGGGATTCTAGCGGCAATGAGCAGTTCTTC.

This chain uses TRBV5-4 with TRBJ2-7; perhaps TRBD1 as D (5 bases). Germline V CDR1 and CDR2: SGHNT, YYREEE (reference sequence). This CDR3 spans 14 amino acids. Trimming left V 3 bases short and J 0 bases short, with 10 bases between. CDR3 region: CASSSYQGSYEQYF. CDR3 DNA: TGTGCCAGCAGCTCGTACCAGGGCTCCTACGAGCAGTACTTC.

V usage is TRBV18 and J usage is TRBJ2-1, with 8 bases aligning to TRBD2. The V segment lost 1 base and the J segment 10 bases; nucleotides outside the gene matches: 6. Looked up from germline, CDR1 is KGHSH and CDR2 is LQKENI. This CDR3 has 14 residues. The CDR3: CASSPLAGQWEQFF. The CDR3 DNA reads as TGTGCCAGCTCACCACTAGCGGGACAATGGGAGCAGTTCTTC.

This chain joins TRBV7-2 and TRBJ2-2; 8 bases match TRBD1. Germline CDR1 SGHTA, CDR2 FQGNSA. The ends lost 1 base at V and 0 bases at J; junction bases unmatched: 4. The CDR3 totals 17 residues. The CDR3 region has the DNA TGTGCCAGCAGCTTAGATCACAGGGGGACGAACACCGGGGAGCTGTTTTTT. Translation gives CASSLDHRGTNTGELFF.

This clonotype was found once. V gene TRBV7-3 combines with J gene TRBJ2-1, with 7 positions matching TRBD2. Germline V gene lookup returns CDR1 SGHTA and CDR2 FQGTGA. The CDR3 runs 15 residues. V gave up 2 bases and J gave up 3 bases; unmatched junction bases: 4. CDR3 nucleotide sequence: TGTGCCAGCAGCTTATTTTCGGGGGGCTACAATGAGCAGTTCTTC. Translation: CASSLFSGGYNEQFF.

The rearrangement joins TRBV27 to TRBJ1-1, with 7 bases that match TRBD1. After removal of 4 bases from V and 6 bases from J, the junction contained 14 bases not matched to a gene. The germline V gene encodes CDR1 MNHEY and CDR2 SMNVEV (reference sequence). This CDR3 spans 16 amino acids. The CDR3 nucleotides are TGTGCCAGCAGTTCCGACAGGGTTCGAGGGATCGCTGAAGCTTTCTTT. Amino acid sequence: CASSSDRVRGIAEAFF.

The V gene is TRBV29-1, the J gene TRBJ2-5, with 11 bases aligning to TRBD2. Germline V lookup: CDR1 SQVTM, CDR2 ANQGSEA. V dropped 7 bases and J dropped 4; count of bases not matched to a gene: 11. This CDR3 is 15 amino acids long. In DNA form, the CDR3 reads TGCAGCGCTGGACTAGCGGGCGTGTATGTAGAGACCCAGTACTTC. This codes for CSAGLAGVYVETQYF.

The chain combines TRBV2 with TRBJ2-4; D is possibly TRBD1 (6 bases). V was clipped by 6 bases and J by 0 bases, with 9 bases between them. The CDR3 has 14 amino acids. Germline-derived CDR1 and CDR2 are SNHLY and FYNNEI. The CDR3 region is CASRDRRAKNIQYF. The CDR3, as DNA: TGTGCCAGCAGGGACAGAAGAGCCAAAAACATTCAGTACTTC.

The chain links TRBV12-3 or TRBV12-4 to TRBJ2-7; no firm D call. The CDR3 runs 14 residues. The ends were cut back, 2 bases at V and 6 bases at J, with 14 bases in the middle. CDR3 sequence (DNA): TGTGCCAGCAGTTTATACAGCACTTGGGGCGAGCAGTACTTC. As protein: CASSLYSTWGEQYF.

This chain uses TRBV20-1 with TRBJ2-1, with TRBD2 matching 9 bases. V lost 0 bases, J lost 7 bases, and 7 bases stayed unmatched. Germline CDR1 DFQATT, CDR2 SNEGSKA (reference sequence). The CDR3 extends over 15 amino acids. The CDR3 coding sequence is TGCAGTGCTAGAGATTCGGCTAGCGGGGTAAATGAGCAGTTCTTC. Protein: CSARDSASGVNEQFF.

The J gene is TRBJ2-7, the V gene TRBV12-3 or TRBV12-4; 7 bases are shared with TRBD2. V trimming: 4 bases; J trimming: 3 bases; junction bases outside the gene matches: 9. This CDR3 has 15 amino acids. CDR3 sequence reads: CASSWRAGAGYEQYF. CDR3 DNA: TGTGCCAGCAGTTGGCGGGCGGGAGCGGGCTACGAGCAGTACTTC.

V gene TRBV5-1 combines with J gene TRBJ2-7; D remains unclear. The germline gives CDR1 SGHRS, CDR2 YFSETQ. This CDR3 is built from 14 residues. The V end lost 0 bases, the J end lost 4 bases, and 11 bases lay between the germline ends. The CDR3 DNA is TGCGCCAGCAGCTTGGATTTGGCCCGGTACGAGCAGTACTTC. Translated: CASSLDLARYEQYF. The full variable domain, completed using reference TRBV5-1 and TRBJ2-7, is KAGVTQTPRYLIKTRGQQVTLSCSPISGHRSVSWYQQTPGQGLQFLFEYFSETQRNKGNFPGRFSGRQFSNSRSEMNVSTLELGDSALYLCASSLDLARYEQYFGPGTRLTVT.

The chain joins TRBV7-2 to TRBJ1-5; D remains ambiguous. The CDR3 sequence is 13 residues long. V lost 1 base, J lost 5 bases, and 6 bases lay in between. Per the germline V gene, CDR1 is SGHTA and CDR2 is FQGNSA. The CDR3 coding sequence is TGTGCCAGCAGCTTAGGCGCTTATCAGCCCCAGCATTTT. Its protein is CASSLGAYQPQHF.

This sequence joins TRBV29-1 and TRBJ1-1, with D possibly matching TRBD1 (5 bases). The CDR3 runs to 14 residues. The germline V gene has CDR1 SQVTM and CDR2 ANQGSEA. V was cut by 5 bases and J by 4 bases, with 17 bases left in between. CDR3 sequence (DNA): TGCAGCGTTACGTCTGCAGGGTTTGGCACTGAAGCTTTCTTT. Translation: CSVTSAGFGTEAFF.

This chain links TRBV6-1 with TRBJ1-3; maybe TRBD1 (6 bases). Trimming took 2 bases from V and 6 from J, leaving 14 bases between them. The CDR3 has 15 amino acids. CDR1 is MNHNS and CDR2 is SASEGT in the germline V gene. CDR3 nucleotides: TGTGCCAGCAGTGAAACAGGGCTCTACGAAAACACCATATATTTT. Translating it yields CASSETGLYENTIYF.

This clonotype is a singleton in its sample. J is TRBJ1-4 and V is TRBV28; D is possibly TRBD1 (5 bases). The CDR3 loop spans 14 amino acids. The germline gives CDR1 MDHEN, CDR2 SYDVKM. The V end was cut by 5 bases, the J end by 5 bases, with 12 bases between. CDR3 in DNA: TGTGCCAGCAGTGACCGGGACGCCAATGAAAAACTGTTTTTT. Residues: CASSDRDANEKLFF.

The V and J genes are TRBV28 and TRBJ2-7, with D possibly being TRBD1 or TRBD2 (5 bases each). The CDR3 runs 18 residues. The germline V gene encodes CDR1 MDHEN and CDR2 SYDVKM. The ends were cut back, 6 bases at V and 3 bases at J, with 27 bases in the middle. The CDR3 sequence is CASSFEIRLWDPHYEQYF. CDR3 DNA: TGTGCCAGCAGCTTCGAAATAAGACTGTGGGACCCGCACTACGAGCAGTACTTC.

The chain is built from TRBV20-1 and TRBJ1-1; D gene unclear. The CDR3 length is 13 residues. Trimming removed 0 bases at V and 1 base at J, with 6 bases between. The germline gives CDR1 DFQATT, CDR2 SNEGSKA (reference sequence). CDR3 sequence: CSARDRKNTEAFF. CDR3 in DNA: TGCAGTGCTAGAGATAGGAAGAACACTGAAGCTTTCTTT.

The chain joins TRBV12-5 to TRBJ2-1; the D is unclear. Deletions cut 5 bases from V and 0 bases from J, with 20 bases between. The CDR3 spans 18 residues. Germline CDR1 is LGHNT and CDR2 is FRNRAP. This chain's CDR3 is CASGPRGRPLSSYNEQFF. CDR3 nucleotides: TGTGCTAGTGGTCCTAGAGGTAGACCCCTGAGCTCCTACAATGAGCAGTTCTTC.

The V gene is TRBV6-2 or TRBV6-3, the J gene TRBJ1-6; D is ambiguous. This CDR3 region has 11 residues. V lost 6 bases, J lost 10 bases, and 7 bases lay in between. Germline lookup yields CDR1 MNHEY and CDR2 SVGEGT. The CDR3 reads CASRDGSPLHF. CDR3 DNA: TGTGCCAGCAGGGACGGATCACCCCTCCACTTT.